This T cell receptor (beta chain) was sequenced during a study of somatic mutations in cytotoxic T cells in rheumatoid arthritis. There are 16 residues in the CDR3. V lost 0 bases to trimming and J lost 0 bases, with 9 bases between them. Germline lookup yields CDR1 MNHNS and CDR2 SASEGT. Points from the study as a whole: In rheumatoid arthritis patients, unlike healthy controls, CD8+ clonality rose with age.

Positive magnetic bead selection isolated CD4+ and CD8+ cells, and flow cytometry checked purity. Assay used: immunoSEQ multiplex PCR; TCRdb lists only in-frame clones, some missing. The table shows fewer than 30,000 clones, with nearly 75% occurring only once. This clone has only a few counts. Its matching antigen is unknown. V and J are TRBV6-1 and TRBJ2-1; no clear D gene. The receptor was derived from a woman aged 18-29 years in good health. The sequencing input was CD8+ T cells sorted from blood. The CDR3 DNA reads as TGTGCCAGCAGTGAAGCCCGGCCGGGCTCCTACAATGAGCAGTTCTTC. Protein sequence: CASSEARPGSYNEQFF.